One sample yielded the 6 T cell receptor beta chains listed below, sequenced in a study of beta chain features in type 1 diabetes. Expressed TCRB transcripts were sequenced, since all the RNA that had been isolated was reverse transcribed. Assay: immunoSEQ multiplex PCR; the TCRdb copy retains only in-frame clones and omits some. Of hundreds of thousands of clones in the sample, over 12% were seen once. Study observations and caveats: Moderate but significant shortening of TCRB CDR3s was recorded in all four CD4+ subsets from Type 1 diabetes patients.

No antigen has been identified for these receptors. Source material: naive CD4+ T cells from blood. The receptor source for this set is a man younger than 30 with type 1 diabetes.

Only a few counts were recorded for this clone. This sequence joins TRBV13 and TRBJ2-1; no firm D call. Trimming stripped 5 bases from V and 8 bases from J, with 16 bases between. Germline V gene lookup returns CDR1 PRHDT and CDR2 FYEKMQ (reference sequence). This CDR3 is built from 14 residues. CDR3 in amino acids: CASSPYIPKDEQFF. CDR3 in DNA: TGTGCCAGCAGCCCTTATATCCCAAAGGATGAGCAGTTCTTC.

This clone has a handful of counts. J is TRBJ2-7 and V is TRBV4-2, with D perhaps TRBD2 (5 bases). CDR1 LGHNA and CDR2 YNFKEQ come from the germline V gene. The CDR3 covers 14 residues. With 0 bases removed from V and 9 bases from J, the gap between germline ends came to 15 bases. CDR3 protein: CASSQDQAALGQYF. As DNA, the CDR3 is TGTGCCAGCAGCCAAGATCAAGCCGCACTAGGGCAGTACTTC.

There are a few counts of this clone. The V call is TRBV11-2, the J call TRBJ2-2, with a possible D match to TRBD1 (6 bases). Trimming shortened V by 4 bases and J by 11 bases, and 11 bases separated the two germline ends. The CDR3 length is 12 residues. CDR1 is SGHAT and CDR2 is FQNNGV in the germline V gene. The CDR3: CASSSQGLELFF. DNA of the CDR3: TGTGCCAGCAGCTCACAGGGTCTTGAGCTGTTTTTT.

The chain is built from TRBV28 and TRBJ1-6; 7 bases map to TRBD1. The V and J ends lost 6 bases and 13 bases, in that order; junction bases with no gene match: 12. Germline-derived CDR1 and CDR2 are MDHEN and SYDVKM. The CDR3 length is 14 residues. This CDR3 reads CASRTGAFERPLHF. The CDR3 nucleotides are TGTGCCAGCAGAACAGGGGCCTTCGAGCGTCCCCTCCACTTT.

The J gene is TRBJ1-1, the V gene TRBV18; TRBD1 matches 8 bases. After removal of 2 bases from V and 4 bases from J, the junction contained 3 bases not matched to a gene. Per the germline V gene, CDR1 is KGHSH and CDR2 is LQKENI. The CDR3 is 14 amino acids. CDR3 protein: CASSPGQGSTEAFF. The DNA for the CDR3 is TGTGCCAGCTCACCAGGACAGGGAAGCACTGAAGCTTTCTTT.

The V call is TRBV6-5, the J call TRBJ2-2, with a tentative D call TRBD2 (5 bases). V gave up 8 bases and J gave up 5 bases, with 12 bases separating them. The germline CDR1 and CDR2 sequences are MNHEY and SVGAGI. The CDR3 has 13 residues. The CDR3, as DNA: TGTGCCAGCGGGAGCGGTCGGACCGGGGAGCTGTTTTTT. It translates to CASGSGRTGELFF.